This entry lists 22 T cell receptor beta chains sequenced from one sample in a study of cytomegalovirus exposure and HLA in healthy donors (dated by TCRdb to 2015 to 2018). The method was the immunoSEQ multiplex PCR assay. The multiplex PCR relied on a mix of 60 forward primers for TCR Vbeta segments and 13 reverse primers for TCR Jbeta segments. The source is immuneACCESS, and TCRdb retained only in-frame sequences with V and J called. Part of the clones is not carried over; for the studies checked, unresolved V genes explain less than half of this, and the remainder is unexplained. For this sample there are under 250,000 clones; roughly 82% appear just once. The leading ten clones occupy about 6% of the sample. Sequences were obtained from PBMCs. The receptors derive from a man aged 35 to 55 in good health and CMV-seropositive.

Comment on this clone: Other nucleotide sequences in the sample specify the same CDR3. V gene TRBV29-1 combines with J gene TRBJ1-1, with 9 bases that match TRBD1. The V segment lost 7 bases and the J segment 5 bases; nucleotides outside the gene matches: 5. CDR1 SQVTM and CDR2 ANQGSEA come from the germline V gene. The CDR3 is 12 amino acids. CDR3 in DNA: TGCAGCGCAGACAGGGGGAAGACTGAAGCTTTCTTT. Translating it yields CSADRGKTEAFF.

The chain is built from TRBV6-1 and TRBJ1-2; 7 nucleotides align to TRBD1. The CDR3 length is 14 residues. CDR1 is MNHNS, CDR2 SASEGT, per germline. V shed 4 bases and J 2 bases; nucleotides not matched to a gene: 4. The CDR3 region has the DNA TGTGCCAGCAGTGTGGAGACAGGGAACTATGGCTACACCTTC. It encodes CASSVETGNYGYTF.

In nucleotides, the CDR3 is TGTGCCAGCTCTCATAACAGGAATTTCTATGGCTACACCTTC. This gives the protein CASSHNRNFYGYTF. The chain has TRBV18 and TRBJ1-2; tentatively, D is TRBD1 (5 bases). CDR1 is KGHSH and CDR2 is LQKENI in the germline V gene. The CDR3 has 14 amino acids. V lost 6 bases, J lost 4 bases, and 15 bases lay in between.

Concerning this clone: The conserved final phenylalanine or tryptophan is absent from the CDR3, which likely points to a read error. The DNA is omitted, as the CDR3 cannot be located on it reliably, and the CDR3 follows TCRdb's listing. This chain joins TRBV5-8 and TRBJ2-4; the tabulated D call, TRBD1, remains unverified against the DNA. The CDR3 spans 12 amino acids, including both terminal residues. The germline V gene encodes CDR1 SGHTS and CDR2 YDEGEE. The chain's CDR3 is CASSLARAGQHS.

This clone is large within its sample. Distinct nucleotide sequences in the sample also encode this CDR3. This chain links TRBV7-8 with TRBJ2-1; D gene uncertain. The CDR3 runs 12 residues. Germline loops: CDR1 SGHVS, CDR2 FQNEAQ. Trimming cost V 2 bases and J 9 bases, with 8 bases left between them. CDR3 in amino acids: CASSLPPGEQFF. The DNA for the CDR3 is TGTGCCAGCAGCTTACCTCCGGGTGAGCAGTTCTTC. The full variable domain, in which reference TRBV7-8 and TRBJ2-1 provide the parts outside the CDR3, is GAGVSQSPRYKVAKRGQDVALRCDPISGHVSLFWYQQALGQGPEFLTYFQNEAQLDKSGLPSDRFFAERPEGSVSTLKIQRTQQEDSAVYLCASSLPPGEQFFGPGTRLTVL.

The CDR3 here is CASSLPYEQYF. The CDR3 nucleotides are TGTGCCAGCAGCCTTCCCTACGAGCAGTACTTC. The V gene is TRBV11-2, the J gene TRBJ2-7; D uncertain. Per germline, CDR1 SGHAT and CDR2 FQNNGV. The V end was cut by 5 bases, the J end by 2 bases, with 4 bases between. This CDR3 spans 11 amino acids.

This clone has more than one count but fewer than ten. The CDR3 spells CASSVTQGTYGYTF. The CDR3, as DNA: TGTGCCAGCAGTGTCACACAGGGAACTTACGGCTACACCTTC. V is TRBV25-1 and J is TRBJ1-2; a possible D gene is TRBD1 (6 bases). The CDR3 extends over 14 amino acids. Germline loops: CDR1 MGHDK, CDR2 SYGVNS. V was trimmed by 4 bases and J by 8 bases, leaving 17 bases between them.

The chain employs TRBV19 and TRBJ2-7; TRBD2 aligns across 8 bases. V shed 7 bases and J 0 bases; nucleotides not matched to a gene: 5. This CDR3 contains 14 residues. The germline CDR1 and CDR2 sequences are LNHDA and SQIVND (reference sequence). The CDR3 DNA sequence: TGTGCCAGTACAGCCGGGACTAGCTCCTACGAGCAGTACTTC. Translating it yields CASTAGTSSYEQYF. Filled out from reference TRBV19 and TRBJ2-7, the complete variable domain reads DGGITQSPKYLFRKEGQNVTLSCEQNLNHDAMYWYRQDPGQGLRLIYYSQIVNDFQKGDIAEGYSVSREKKESFPLTVTSAQKNPTAFYLCASTAGTSSYEQYFGPGTRLTVT.

The V call is TRBV19, the J call TRBJ2-7; a weak D match, TRBD2 (5 bases). Per the germline V gene, CDR1 is LNHDA and CDR2 is SQIVND (reference sequence). The ends were cut back, 5 bases at V and 1 base at J, with 12 bases in the middle. The CDR3 consists of 14 residues. The chain's CDR3 is CASSVSGDSYEQYF. The CDR3 DNA reads as TGTGCCAGTAGTGTGTCCGGGGATTCCTACGAGCAGTACTTC.

The gene calls are TRBV6-1 and TRBJ1-3; 7 bases are a match to TRBD1. Unmatched junction bases numbered 5, after V lost 7 bases and J lost 2 bases. This CDR3 spans 14 amino acids. Germline assignment: CDR1 MNHNS and CDR2 SASEGT. CDR3 in amino acids: CASTVDRAGNTIYF. The CDR3 bases are TGTGCCAGCACAGTCGACAGGGCTGGAAACACCATATATTTT.

This chain joins TRBV5-1 and TRBJ2-7, with D perhaps TRBD2 (6 bases). The V gene's germline CDR1 is SGHRS and CDR2 YFSETQ. There are 12 residues in the CDR3. V lost 2 bases to trimming and J lost 5 bases, with 8 bases between them. CDR3 DNA sequence: TGCGCCAGCAGCTTTGGGGGGAACGAGCAGTACTTC. Its translation is CASSFGGNEQYF.

The chain joins TRBV4-1 to TRBJ2-1; 10 positions match TRBD2. Losses at the gene ends were 4 bases for V and 6 bases for J; bases not matched to a gene: 6. The CDR3 covers 15 residues. Per the germline V gene, CDR1 is MGHRA and CDR2 is YSYEKL. The CDR3 loop reads CASSLSGRASNEQFF. CDR3 coding DNA: TGCGCCAGCAGCCTCAGCGGGAGGGCATCCAATGAGCAGTTCTTC.

This clone was recorded once. The V and J genes are TRBV27 and TRBJ2-4; maybe TRBD1 (5 bases). The CDR3 length is 15 residues. The germline gives CDR1 MNHEY, CDR2 SMNVEV (reference sequence). V dropped 6 bases and J dropped 3 bases, with 15 bases sitting between them. CDR3 loop: CASSPDSLDKNIQYF. The CDR3 DNA reads as TGTGCCAGCAGCCCTGACAGTTTAGACAAAAACATTCAGTACTTC.

The chain links TRBV18 to TRBJ1-2; D uncertain. Germline V gene lookup returns CDR1 KGHSH and CDR2 LQKENI. With 1 base removed from V and 4 bases from J, the gap between germline ends came to 16 bases. This CDR3 region has 16 residues. DNA of the CDR3: TGTGCCAGCTCACCACAGCTGACACACGGGAGCTATGGCTACACCTTC. Protein sequence: CASSPQLTHGSYGYTF.

The chain combines TRBV18 with TRBJ1-2; 7 nucleotides agree with TRBD1. There are 15 residues in the CDR3. The V gene's germline CDR1 is KGHSH and CDR2 LQKENI. J was trimmed by 8 bases and V by 2 bases; bases with no gene match: 11. The CDR3 DNA reads as TGTGCCAGCTCACCAGATGACAGGGCCCCACGGGGCTACACCTTC. This translates into CASSPDDRAPRGYTF.

The V gene is TRBV29-1, the J gene TRBJ2-1; D call uncertain. CDR1 and CDR2 (germline): SQVTM, ANQGSEA. The V end was cut by 7 bases, the J end by 9 bases, with 16 bases between. The CDR3 is made up of 12 amino acids. This CDR3 reads CSALAARGEQFF. The CDR3 DNA sequence: TGCAGCGCCCTGGCCGCTCGCGGTGAGCAGTTCTTC.

The V and J genes are TRBV7-3 and TRBJ2-5, with 8 positions matching TRBD1. The CDR3 is 16 amino acids. V trimming: 5 bases; J trimming: 1 base; junction bases outside the gene matches: 9. Germline V gives CDR1 SGHTA, CDR2 FQGTGA. The CDR3 spells CASSPRTGTGQETQYF. DNA of the CDR3: TGTGCCAGCAGCCCTCGGACAGGGACGGGCCAAGAGACCCAGTACTTC.

The chain has TRBV27 and TRBJ2-7, with D possibly matching TRBD2 (5 bases). V was pared by 0 bases and J by 3 bases, with 6 bases between. The V gene's germline CDR1 is MNHEY and CDR2 SMNVEV (reference sequence). The CDR3 loop spans 13 amino acids. CDR3 amino acids: CASSLSAGYEQYF. In DNA, the CDR3 is TGTGCCAGCAGTTTATCGGCGGGCTACGAGCAGTACTTC.

The V call is TRBV7-3, the J call TRBJ2-1; TRBD2 matches at 10 bases. Germline assignment: CDR1 SGHTA and CDR2 FQGTGA. The CDR3 runs to 15 residues. The trim removed 4 bases at V and 5 bases at J, leaving 5 bases unmatched. CDR3 bases: TGTGCCAGCAGCTCAGGGACTAGCGTAAACAATGAGCAGTTCTTC. Its translation is CASSSGTSVNNEQFF.

The chain is built from TRBV2 and TRBJ2-1; 11 bases agree with TRBD1. The CDR3 runs 15 residues. Trimming took 6 bases from V and 5 from J; bases not matched to a gene: 6. Germline V lookup: CDR1 SNHLY, CDR2 FYNNEI. The CDR3 sequence: CASRTGTGGNNEQFF. CDR3 DNA sequence: TGTGCCAGCAGGACCGGGACAGGGGGAAACAATGAGCAGTTCTTC.

The table lists this clone with a few counts. This sequence joins TRBV12-5 and TRBJ1-5; 8 bases map to TRBD1. This CDR3 is 17 amino acids long. CDR1 is LGHNT, CDR2 FRNRAP, per germline. With V trimmed by 1 base and J by 0 bases, 5 bases remained unmatched. The CDR3 sequence: CASGLAQGARSNQPQHF. CDR3 sequence (DNA): TGTGCTAGTGGTTTGGCTCAGGGGGCCCGTAGCAATCAGCCCCAGCATTTT.

The gene calls are TRBV30 and TRBJ2-7; 9 bases map to TRBD1. From germline, CDR1 is GTSNPN and CDR2 SVGIG (reference sequence). The CDR3 is 14 amino acids. The V gene end was trimmed by 2 bases and the J gene end by 6 bases; junction bases not matched to a gene: 8. CDR3 nucleotide sequence: TGTGCCTGGAGTCAGGACAGGGGACGAGCCGAGCAGTACGTC. Translation: CAWSQDRGRAEQYV.